This note documents a single T cell receptor (beta chain) sequence. Some clones are missing from TCRdb's copy, which holds only in-frame ones; the method was immunoSEQ multiplex PCR. The sample has roughly 17,000 clones; 72% are singletons. These data originate in a study of T cells in narcolepsy. Trimming pared 4 bases from V and 0 bases from J, leaving 12 bases between. This CDR3 has 15 residues. The germline V gene has CDR1 SGDLS and CDR2 YYNGEE. The chain couples TRBV9 to TRBJ2-3; D possibly corresponds to TRBD2 (6 bases). The sample was CD45RA- memory CD8+ T cells from PBMCs. The sequence was collected from a human donor with narcolepsy. CDR3 DNA sequence: TGTGCCAGCAGCCCCTCGGGAGTCAGCACAGATACGCAGTATTTT. It yields the protein CASSPSGVSTDTQYF.